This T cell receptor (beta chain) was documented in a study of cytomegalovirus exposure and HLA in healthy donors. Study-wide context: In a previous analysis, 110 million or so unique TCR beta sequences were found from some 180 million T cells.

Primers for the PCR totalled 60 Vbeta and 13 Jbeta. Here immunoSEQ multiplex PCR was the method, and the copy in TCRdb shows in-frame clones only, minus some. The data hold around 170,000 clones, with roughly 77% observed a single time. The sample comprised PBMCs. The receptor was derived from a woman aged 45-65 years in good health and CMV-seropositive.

The CDR3 here is CASSSVTAPPVNEQFF. The CDR3 DNA reads TGTGCCAGCAGTTCCGTGACAGCCCCTCCGGTCAATGAGCAGTTCTTC. V usage is TRBV28 and J usage is TRBJ2-1; D may be TRBD1 (5 bases). The ends were cut back, 4 bases at V and 6 bases at J, with 19 bases in the middle. The V gene's germline CDR1 is MDHEN and CDR2 SYDVKM. This CDR3 comprises 16 residues.